The entry below gives a single T cell receptor (beta chain) sequence along with its context. No antigen is known for it. PCR involved 60 Vbeta and 13 Jbeta primers. Assay used: immunoSEQ multiplex PCR; TCRdb lists only in-frame clones, some missing. This table has 130,000 or so clones, approximately 77% appearing once. The data were taken from a study of cytomegalovirus exposure and HLA in healthy donors. At the level of the study: Researchers found that about 82% of around 400 genotyped donors fell within the Caucasian-associated ancestry cluster. Study conclusions and caveats: Rarity characterized most TCR sequences, yet some public TCRs appeared in many donors.

Germline loops: CDR1 MNHEY, CDR2 SVGAGI. V was clipped by 6 bases and J by 2 bases, with 16 bases between them. The CDR3 sequence is 15 residues long. This chain joins TRBV6-5 and TRBJ2-5; D may be TRBD1 (6 bases). The material sequenced was PBMCs. The receptor was derived from a woman in her sixties in good health and CMV-seronegative. The CDR3 protein is CASSPTWTDQETQYF. The DNA for the CDR3 is TGTGCCAGCAGCCCGACTTGGACAGATCAAGAGACCCAGTACTTC.